This TCR beta chain was identified in a study of blood T cells in healthy people across ages. Combining a sample-barcoded 5' primer with a J-beta primer mix, a second PCR ran for roughly 7 to 11 cycles. Each CDR3 protein is one row after TCRdb ran MiXCR on the 5' RACE reads. The sample consists of hundreds of thousands of distinct CDR3 sequences, approximately 29% of them appearing once. The sample holds a few counts of this clonotype. The CDR3 has 15 residues. The V and J ends lost 5 bases and 5 bases, in that order; junction bases with no gene match: 8. Looked up from germline, CDR1 is SGHNT and CDR2 is YENEEA.

The V call is TRBV11-3, the J call TRBJ2-5, with TRBD1 matching 10 bases. Sequencing was carried out using blood. This sequence was found in a woman older than 75 in good health. DNA of the CDR3: TGTGCCAGCAGCGAGGGACAGGGGCAATTGGAGACCCAGTACTTC. Translating it yields CASSEGQGQLETQYF.